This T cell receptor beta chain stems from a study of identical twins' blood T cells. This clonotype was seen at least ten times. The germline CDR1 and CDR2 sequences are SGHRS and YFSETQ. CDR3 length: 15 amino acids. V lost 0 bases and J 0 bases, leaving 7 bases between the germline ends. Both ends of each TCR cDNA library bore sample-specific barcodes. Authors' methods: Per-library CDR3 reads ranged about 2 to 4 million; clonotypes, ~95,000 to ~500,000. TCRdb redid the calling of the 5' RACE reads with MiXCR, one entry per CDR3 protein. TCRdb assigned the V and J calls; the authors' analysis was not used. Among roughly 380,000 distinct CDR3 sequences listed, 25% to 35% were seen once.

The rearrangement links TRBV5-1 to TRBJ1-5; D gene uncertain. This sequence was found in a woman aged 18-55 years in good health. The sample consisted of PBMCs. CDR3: CASSLGGYSNQPQHF. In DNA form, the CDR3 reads TGCGCCAGCAGCTTGGGAGGGTATAGCAATCAGCCCCAGCATTTT.